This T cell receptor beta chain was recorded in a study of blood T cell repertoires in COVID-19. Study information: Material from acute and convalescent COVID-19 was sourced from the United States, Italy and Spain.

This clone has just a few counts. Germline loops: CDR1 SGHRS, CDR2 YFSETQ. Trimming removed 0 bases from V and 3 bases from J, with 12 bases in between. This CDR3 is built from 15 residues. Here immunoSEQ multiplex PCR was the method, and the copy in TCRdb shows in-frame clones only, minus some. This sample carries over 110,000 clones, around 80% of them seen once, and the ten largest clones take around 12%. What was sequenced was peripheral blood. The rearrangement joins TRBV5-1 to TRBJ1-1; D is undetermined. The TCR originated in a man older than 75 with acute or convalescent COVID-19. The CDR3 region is CASSLDPGRDTEAFF. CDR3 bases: TGCGCCAGCAGCTTGGATCCGGGGAGGGACACTGAAGCTTTCTTT.